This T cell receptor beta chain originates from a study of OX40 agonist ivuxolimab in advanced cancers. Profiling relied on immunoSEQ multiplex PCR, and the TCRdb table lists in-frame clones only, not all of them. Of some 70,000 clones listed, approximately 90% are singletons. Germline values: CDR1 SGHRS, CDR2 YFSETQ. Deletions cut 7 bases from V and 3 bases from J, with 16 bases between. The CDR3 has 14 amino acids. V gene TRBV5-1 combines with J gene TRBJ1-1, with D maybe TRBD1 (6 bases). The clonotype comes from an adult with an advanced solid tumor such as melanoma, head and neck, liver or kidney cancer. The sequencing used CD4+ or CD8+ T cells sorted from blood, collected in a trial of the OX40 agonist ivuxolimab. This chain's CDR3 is CASGTGLRDTEAFF. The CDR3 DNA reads TGCGCCAGCGGTACAGGGTTGAGAGACACTGAAGCTTTCTTT.